This T cell receptor beta chain is drawn from a study of blood T cell repertoires in COVID-19. About the study: Samples representing acute and convalescent COVID-19 were sourced from the United States, Italy and Spain. Sample material is recorded as cDNA or gDNA derived from T cells, B-cell-depleted T cells, or PBMCs.

Membership in each cohort depended on participant-reported clinical history. Resolution of symptoms, clearance, or two negative PCRs was present in recovered Cohort 3 donors. V was cut by 4 bases and J by 4 bases, with 10 bases left in between. This CDR3 comprises 12 residues. Germline assignment: CDR1 GTSNPN and CDR2 SVGIG (reference sequence). Here immunoSEQ multiplex PCR was the method, and the copy in TCRdb shows in-frame clones only, minus some. The sample holds 250,000 or so clones; 65% to 90% are singletons and the top ten take less than 2%. The sequence was collected from a middle-aged man who had recovered from COVID-19. The sequencing input was PBMCs or T cells enriched from blood (not recorded which). V usage is TRBV30 and J usage is TRBJ1-1; no definite D call. CDR3 protein: CAWTHAGTEAFF. The CDR3 coding sequence is TGTGCCTGGACGCACGCGGGCACTGAAGCTTTCTTT.